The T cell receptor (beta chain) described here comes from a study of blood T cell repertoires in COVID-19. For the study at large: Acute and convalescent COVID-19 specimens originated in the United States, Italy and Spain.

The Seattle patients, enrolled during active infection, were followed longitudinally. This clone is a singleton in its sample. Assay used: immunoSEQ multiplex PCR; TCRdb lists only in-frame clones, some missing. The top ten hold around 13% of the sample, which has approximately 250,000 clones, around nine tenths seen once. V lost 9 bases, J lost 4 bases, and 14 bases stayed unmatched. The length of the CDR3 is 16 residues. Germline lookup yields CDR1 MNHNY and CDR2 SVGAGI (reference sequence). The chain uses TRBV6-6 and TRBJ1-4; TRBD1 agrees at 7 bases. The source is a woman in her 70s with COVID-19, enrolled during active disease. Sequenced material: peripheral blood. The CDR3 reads CASRTGVGGVNEKLFF. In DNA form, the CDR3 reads TGTGCCAGTCGAACAGGGGTCGGAGGGGTTAATGAAAAACTGTTTTTT.